This entry lists 4 T cell receptor beta chains sequenced from one sample in a study of blood T cell repertoires in COVID-19. The assay was immunoSEQ multiplex PCR, and TCRdb's table has in-frame clones only and misses some. In the table there are 250,000 to 300,000 clones, around 85% of which are singletons. Sequencing was carried out using peripheral blood. The receptors here all came from a man aged 45-65 years with active or convalescent COVID-19.

The chain uses TRBV12-5 and TRBJ1-2, with 9 bases aligning to TRBD1. This CDR3 spans 14 amino acids. Unmatched junction bases numbered 6, after V lost 5 bases and J lost 5 bases. Germline lookup yields CDR1 LGHNT and CDR2 FRNRAP. The chain's CDR3 is CASGLSGTGYGYTF. The CDR3 coding sequence is TGTGCTAGTGGTCTATCCGGGACAGGGTATGGCTACACCTTC.

CDR3 sequence reads: CASSPPIRDGYGYTF. DNA for the CDR3: TGTGCCAGCTCACCACCTATCCGGGATGGCTATGGCTACACCTTC. The V gene is TRBV18, the J gene TRBJ1-2; D remains ambiguous. Germline V gene lookup returns CDR1 KGHSH and CDR2 LQKENI. Trimming left V 0 bases short and J 4 bases short, with 12 bases between. The CDR3 has 15 residues.

This clone was picked up a small number of times. V usage is TRBV5-8 and J usage is TRBJ1-4; D is undetermined. The CDR3 runs 16 residues. V lost 1 base and J lost 5, with 15 bases in between. Germline-derived CDR1 and CDR2 are SGHTS and YDEGEE. CDR3 sequence reads: CASSLYVKPRNEKLFF. The DNA of the CDR3 is TGTGCCAGCAGCTTGTATGTAAAGCCCCGGAATGAAAAACTGTTTTTT.

The J gene is TRBJ1-2, the V gene TRBV28, with 7 bases fitting TRBD1. Germline loops: CDR1 MDHEN, CDR2 SYDVKM. The length of the CDR3 is 12 residues. J lost 8 bases, V lost 8 bases, and 8 bases had no gene match. CDR3 in amino acids: CASRTGAKGYTF. CDR3 in DNA: TGTGCCAGCCGTACAGGGGCGAAAGGCTACACCTTC.